One and the same sample provided the 9 T cell receptor beta chains below, sequenced in a study of immune characterization of retroperitoneal liposarcoma. MiXCR, run by TCRdb on the PCR reads, gives a single entry per CDR3 protein. The sample has some 10,000 distinct CDR3 sequences, 27% seen once. The source material was tumor tissue. The receptors derive from a female donor with retroperitoneal liposarcoma.

The rearrangement links TRBV27 to TRBJ1-5; D gene uncertain. V was clipped by 6 bases and J by 1 base, with 10 bases between them. CDR1 is MNHEY and CDR2 is SMNVEV in the germline V gene (reference sequence). The CDR3 is 14 amino acids. The CDR3 reads CASRRLGSNQPQHF. CDR3 coding DNA: TGTGCCAGCAGGCGCCTGGGGAGCAATCAGCCCCAGCATTTT.

CDR3 sequence reads: CASSFDPGGLNEQYF. The CDR3 DNA follows: TGTGCCAGCAGCTTCGACCCCGGGGGCTTGAACGAGCAGTACTTC. The rearrangement uses TRBV7-6 and TRBJ2-7; D may match TRBD1 or TRBD2 (6 bases each). CDR1 is SGHVS and CDR2 is FNYEAQ in the germline V gene. The CDR3 runs 15 residues. V lost 3 bases to trimming and J lost 5 bases, with 17 bases between them.

This clonotype was seen a few times. This chain uses TRBV12-3 or TRBV12-4 with TRBJ1-5; 10 positions agree with TRBD1. The trim removed 6 bases at V and 4 bases at J, leaving 3 bases unmatched. This CDR3 has 14 residues. For the CDR3, the DNA is TGTGCCAGCAGACCGGGACAGGGGAATCAGCCCCAGCATTTT. It codes for CASRPGQGNQPQHF.

Relative to its sample, this clonotype is medium-sized (0.01 to 0.1%). The CDR3 is CASIRAGGNTGELFF. The DNA of the CDR3 is TGTGCCAGCATACGGGCGGGGGGAAACACCGGGGAGCTGTTTTTT. V is TRBV6-1 and J is TRBJ2-2; TRBD2 matches at 8 bases. This CDR3 has 15 amino acids. CDR1 is MNHNS and CDR2 is SASEGT in the germline V gene. J lost 2 bases, V lost 7 bases, and 6 bases had no gene match.

There are a few counts of this clonotype. The rearrangement links TRBV27 to TRBJ1-2; D call uncertain. CDR1 MNHEY and CDR2 SMNVEV come from the germline V gene (reference sequence). There are 13 residues in the CDR3. V gave up 3 bases and J gave up 2 bases, with 7 bases separating them. The CDR3 bases are TGTGCCAGCAGTTTGGCCTTGAACTATGGCTACACCTTC. Amino acid sequence: CASSLALNYGYTF.

The chain has TRBV3-1 and TRBJ2-7, with D uncertain. Germline V gene lookup returns CDR1 LGHDT and CDR2 YNNKEL (reference sequence). The V end was cut by 0 bases, the J end by 7 bases, with 16 bases between. The CDR3 is made up of 15 amino acids. The CDR3 DNA sequence: TGTGCCAGCAGCCAAGATGTCAGCTCCTACAATGAGCAGTACTTC. Its protein is CASSQDVSSYNEQYF.

The rearrangement joins TRBV6-1 to TRBJ1-1; D possibly corresponds to TRBD1 (6 bases). Germline CDR1 MNHNS, CDR2 SASEGT. V was trimmed by 2 bases and J by 4 bases, leaving 11 bases between them. The CDR3 spans 14 residues. The CDR3 region is CASSEQGISTEAFF. The CDR3 bases are TGTGCCAGCAGTGAACAGGGGATAAGCACTGAAGCTTTCTTT.

In its sample, this clonotype was seen a few times. This chain uses TRBV7-2 with TRBJ1-1; the D gene is possibly TRBD1 (5 bases). From germline, CDR1 is SGHTA and CDR2 FQGNSA. V gave up 1 base and J gave up 4 bases, with 10 bases separating them. CDR3 length: 14 amino acids. In nucleotides, the CDR3 is TGTGCCAGCAGCTTAGGGGGCCCCAGCACTGAAGCTTTCTTT. This encodes CASSLGGPSTEAFF.

Within the sample, this clonotype is medium-sized. This chain uses TRBV6-1 with TRBJ2-1; 12 bases align to TRBD1. The CDR3 runs 14 residues. V lost 6 bases, J lost 10 bases, and 7 bases stayed unmatched. CDR1 MNHNS and CDR2 SASEGT come from the germline V gene. CDR3 sequence reads: CASSTGTGGYEQFF. Here the CDR3 DNA reads TGTGCCAGCAGCACCGGGACAGGGGGCTACGAGCAGTTCTTC.